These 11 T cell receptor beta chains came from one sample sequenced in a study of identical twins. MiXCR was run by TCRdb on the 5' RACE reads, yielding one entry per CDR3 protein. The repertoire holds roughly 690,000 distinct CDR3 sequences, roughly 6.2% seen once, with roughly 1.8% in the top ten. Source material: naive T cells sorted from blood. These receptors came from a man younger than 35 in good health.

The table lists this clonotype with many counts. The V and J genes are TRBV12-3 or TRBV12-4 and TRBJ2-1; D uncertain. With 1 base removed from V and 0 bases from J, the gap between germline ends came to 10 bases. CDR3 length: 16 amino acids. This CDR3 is CASSLGVSSSYNEQFF. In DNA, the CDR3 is TGTGCCAGCAGTTTAGGGGTTTCTAGCTCCTACAATGAGCAGTTCTTC.

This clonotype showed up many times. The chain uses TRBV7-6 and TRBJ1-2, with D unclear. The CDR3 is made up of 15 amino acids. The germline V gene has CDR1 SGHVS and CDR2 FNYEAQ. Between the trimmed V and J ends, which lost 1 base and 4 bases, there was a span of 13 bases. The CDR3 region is CASSLEGDIGYGYTF. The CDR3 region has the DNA TGTGCCAGCAGCTTAGAAGGTGACATTGGCTATGGCTACACCTTC.

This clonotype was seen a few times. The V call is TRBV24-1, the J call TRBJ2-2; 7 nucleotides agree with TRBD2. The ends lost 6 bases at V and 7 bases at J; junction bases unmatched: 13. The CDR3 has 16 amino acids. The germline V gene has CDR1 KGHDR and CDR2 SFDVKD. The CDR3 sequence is CATSNEVGGPNGELFF. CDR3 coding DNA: TGTGCCACCAGTAATGAAGTGGGAGGGCCCAACGGGGAGCTGTTTTTT.

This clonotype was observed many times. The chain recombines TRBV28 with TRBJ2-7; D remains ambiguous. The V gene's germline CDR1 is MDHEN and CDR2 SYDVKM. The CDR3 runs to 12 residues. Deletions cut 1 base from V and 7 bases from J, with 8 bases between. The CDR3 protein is CASSLFGVEQYF. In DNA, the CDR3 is TGTGCCAGCAGTTTATTTGGGGTTGAGCAGTACTTC.

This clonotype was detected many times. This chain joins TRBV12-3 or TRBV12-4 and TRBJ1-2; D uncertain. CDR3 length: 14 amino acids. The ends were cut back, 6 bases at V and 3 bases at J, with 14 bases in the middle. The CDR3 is CASSPLDKYYGYTF. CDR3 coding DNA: TGTGCCAGCAGCCCTCTAGACAAGTACTATGGCTACACCTTC.

The CDR3 nucleotides read TGCGCCAGCAGCCAATTCTACAGGGGCTCTCACCAAGAGACCCAGTACTTC. Residues: CASSQFYRGSHQETQYF. The chain recombines TRBV4-1 with TRBJ2-5; 7 bases align to TRBD1. Trimming at V came to 2 bases and at J to 0 bases, leaving 9 bases not matched to a gene. The CDR3 has 17 amino acids. From germline, CDR1 is MGHRA and CDR2 YSYEKL.

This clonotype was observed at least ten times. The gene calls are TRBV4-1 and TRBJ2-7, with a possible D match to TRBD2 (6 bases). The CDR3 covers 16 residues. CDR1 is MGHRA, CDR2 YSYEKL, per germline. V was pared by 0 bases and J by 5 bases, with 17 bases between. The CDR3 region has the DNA TGCGCCAGCAGCCAAGAAGGGTTTCGGGGGAGCCACGAGCAGTACGTC. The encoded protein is CASSQEGFRGSHEQYV.

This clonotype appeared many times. The CDR3 spells CASSFGEYEKLFF. The CDR3 nucleotides are TGTGCCAGCAGCTTCGGGGAGTATGAAAAACTGTTTTTT. This chain connects TRBV7-2 to TRBJ1-4; D gene unclear. Germline V CDR1 and CDR2: SGHTA, FQGNSA. This CDR3 has 13 amino acids. The ends were cut back, 3 bases at V and 6 bases at J, with 8 bases in the middle.

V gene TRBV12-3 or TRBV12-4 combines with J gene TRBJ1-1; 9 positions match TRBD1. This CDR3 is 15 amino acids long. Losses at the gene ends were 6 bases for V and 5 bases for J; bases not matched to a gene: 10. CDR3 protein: CASSPNTGGKTEAFF. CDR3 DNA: TGTGCCAGCAGCCCGAATACAGGGGGCAAAACTGAAGCTTTCTTT.

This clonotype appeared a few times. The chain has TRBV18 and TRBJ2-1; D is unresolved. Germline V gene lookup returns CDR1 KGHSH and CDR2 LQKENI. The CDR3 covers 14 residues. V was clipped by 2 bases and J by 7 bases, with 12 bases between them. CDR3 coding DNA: TGTGCCAGCTCACCAGAAGACATCTCGAATGAGCAGTTCTTC. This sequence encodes CASSPEDISNEQFF.

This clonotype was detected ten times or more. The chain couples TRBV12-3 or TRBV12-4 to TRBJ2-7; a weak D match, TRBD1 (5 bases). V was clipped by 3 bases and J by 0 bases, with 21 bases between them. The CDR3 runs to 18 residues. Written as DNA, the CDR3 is TGTGCCAGCAGTTTGTCCTTAAGGGATCAGGGTTTCTCCTACGAGCAGTACTTC. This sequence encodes CASSLSLRDQGFSYEQYF.